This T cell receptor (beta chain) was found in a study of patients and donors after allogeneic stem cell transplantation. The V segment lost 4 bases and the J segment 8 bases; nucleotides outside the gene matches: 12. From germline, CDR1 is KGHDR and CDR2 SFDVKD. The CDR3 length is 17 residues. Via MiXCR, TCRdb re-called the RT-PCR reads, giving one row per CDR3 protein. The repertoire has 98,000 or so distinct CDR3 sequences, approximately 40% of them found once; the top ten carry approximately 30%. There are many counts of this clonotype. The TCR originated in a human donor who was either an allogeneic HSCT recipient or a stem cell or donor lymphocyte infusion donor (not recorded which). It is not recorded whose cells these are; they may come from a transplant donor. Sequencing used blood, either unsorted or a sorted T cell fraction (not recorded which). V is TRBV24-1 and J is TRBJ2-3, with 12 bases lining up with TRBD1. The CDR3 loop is CATSDPNRDRGLGTQYF. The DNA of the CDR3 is TGTGCCACCAGTGACCCTAACCGGGACAGGGGGCTAGGTACGCAGTATTTT.